These 17 T cell receptor beta chains originate from one sample sequenced in a study of identical twins. From the 5' RACE reads, TCRdb called clonotypes with MiXCR, one entry per CDR3 protein. The repertoire consists of about 920,000 distinct CDR3 sequences, with about 12% occurring once and the leading ten covering around 1.6%. The sample was also reused in another study, on yellow fever vaccine responses in identical twins.

The sequencing input was PBMCs. Source of these receptors: a woman in her late teens or twenties in good health.

This clonotype was counted only a few times. The chain couples TRBV4-1 to TRBJ2-5; D is perhaps TRBD2 (6 bases). V was trimmed by 1 base and J by 5 bases, leaving 14 bases between them. CDR3 length: 15 residues. The germline V gene has CDR1 MGHRA and CDR2 YSYEKL. For the CDR3, the DNA is TGCGCCAGCAGCCAAGCCCGGGCTAGCGAGGAGACCCAGTACTTC. Residues: CASSQARASEETQYF.

This clonotype has at least ten counts. As DNA, the CDR3 is TGCAGCGTTGAGGGGGGACGGTACAATGAGCAGTTCTTC. This codes for CSVEGGRYNEQFF. The chain links TRBV29-1 to TRBJ2-1; possible D gene TRBD2, 6 bases. The CDR3 length is 13 residues. CDR1 is SQVTM, CDR2 ANQGSEA, per germline. Trimming left V 3 bases short and J 4 bases short, with 10 bases between.

Points on this clonotype: Germline and junction disagree at one end, which may indicate a read error. The chain couples TRBV6-1 to TRBJ2-1, with TRBD2 as a possible D gene (6 bases). Germline loops: CDR1 MNHNS, CDR2 SASEGT. This CDR3 region has 15 residues. CDR3 sequence: CAGSLEGGIYNEQFF. CDR3 DNA: TGTGCCGGCAGCCTTGAAGGCGGGATTTACAATGAGCAGTTCTTC.

V and J are TRBV27 and TRBJ1-2; a possible D gene is TRBD1 (6 bases). The CDR3 is made up of 15 amino acids. Trimming stripped 5 bases from V and 5 bases from J, with 18 bases between. CDR1 is MNHEY and CDR2 is SMNVEV in the germline V gene (reference sequence). CDR3 nucleotide sequence: TGTGCCAGCAGTGCTTTGTTGGGGGCCGGGTATGGCTACACCTTC. It encodes CASSALLGAGYGYTF.

The chain has TRBV7-8 and TRBJ2-1; 9 bases fit TRBD2. The CDR3 length is 18 residues. The J segment lost 0 bases and the V segment lost 5 bases, leaving 11 bases of the junction unmatched. Germline V gives CDR1 SGHVS, CDR2 FQNEAQ. The CDR3 is CASSPSASGRSSYNEQFF. The CDR3 DNA reads TGTGCCAGCAGCCCGTCCGCCAGCGGGAGGAGCTCCTACAATGAGCAGTTCTTC.

The chain carries TRBV2 and TRBJ2-7; the match to TRBD1 covers 11 bases. CDR1 SNHLY and CDR2 FYNNEI come from the germline V gene. The junction had 5 bases not matched to a gene; V was cut back by 9 bases and J by 4 bases. The CDR3 contains 13 residues. CDR3 in amino acids: CASTGQGGYEQYV. The CDR3 coding sequence is TGTGCCAGTACGGGACAGGGGGGTTACGAGCAGTACGTC.

This chain connects TRBV4-2 to TRBJ1-2; no clear D gene. This CDR3 has 16 residues. V was shortened by 0 bases and J by 2 bases, with 13 bases between the two germline ends. Germline V CDR1 and CDR2: LGHNA, YNFKEQ. CDR3 DNA: TGTGCCAGCAGCCAAGATAGGAGCATGAGGAACTATGGCTACACCTTC. Amino acids: CASSQDRSMRNYGYTF.

This clonotype came up a few times. CDR3 amino acids: CASNTQGRDTQYF. As DNA, the CDR3 is TGTGCCAGCAACACCCAGGGGAGAGATACGCAGTATTTT. V gene TRBV2 combines with J gene TRBJ2-3, with TRBD1 as a possible D gene (6 bases). The V gene's germline CDR1 is SNHLY and CDR2 FYNNEI. Trimming took off 7 bases at V and 5 bases at J, with 13 bases between the two ends. The CDR3 loop spans 13 amino acids.

The rearrangement joins TRBV2 to TRBJ1-5; D may be TRBD1 (6 bases). Germline CDR1 and CDR2: SNHLY and FYNNEI. V lost 8 bases to trimming and J lost 7 bases, with 18 bases between them. The CDR3 runs to 14 residues. This chain's CDR3 is CASSHGWGQQPQHF. The CDR3 DNA is TGTGCCAGCTCTCACGGTTGGGGGCAACAGCCCCAGCATTTT.

This clonotype was seen many times. The chain has TRBV5-6 and TRBJ2-1; 7 positions match TRBD2. Trimming took 5 bases from V and 4 from J; bases not matched to a gene: 12. The CDR3 runs 16 residues. CDR1 and CDR2 from the germline V gene are SGHDT and YYEEEE. The CDR3 DNA sequence: TGTGCCAGCAGATTATACCGGGACTATCTTTACAATGAGCAGTTCTTC. Protein product: CASRLYRDYLYNEQFF.

Written as DNA, the CDR3 is TGCAGTGCCCGCACAGGGGGAATCAATTCACCCCTCCACTTT. It specifies CSARTGGINSPLHF. This rearrangement joins TRBV20-1 to TRBJ1-6; 8 nucleotides agree with TRBD1. Germline trimming cut 6 bases from V and 7 bases from J; bases unmatched to any gene: 8. Germline assignment: CDR1 DFQATT and CDR2 SNEGSKA (reference sequence). This CDR3 is built from 14 residues.

This clonotype was detected a few times. The V and J genes are TRBV6-2 or TRBV6-3 and TRBJ2-1; no definite D call. The CDR3 spans 13 residues. V was cut by 8 bases and J by 1 base, with 9 bases left in between. Germline CDR1 and CDR2: MNHEY and SVGEGT. CDR3 sequence: CASSLRSYNEQFF. In DNA, the CDR3 is TGTGCCAGCTCCCTGAGGTCCTACAATGAGCAGTTCTTC.

This sequence joins TRBV27 and TRBJ2-1; D tentatively fits TRBD1 or TRBD2 (6 bases each). V dropped 2 bases and J dropped 9 bases, with 20 bases sitting between them. The CDR3 extends over 16 amino acids. CDR1 is MNHEY and CDR2 is SMNVEV in the germline V gene (reference sequence). CDR3: CASSLIKGKSGAEQFF. The CDR3 DNA reads TGTGCCAGCAGTTTAATCAAGGGCAAGTCGGGGGCTGAGCAGTTCTTC.

This clonotype came up a few times. This may stem from a read error, because a much larger clone lies one nucleotide away. V gene TRBV6-1 combines with J gene TRBJ2-1, with D perhaps matching TRBD1 (6 bases). With 6 bases removed from V and 3 bases from J, the gap between germline ends came to 6 bases. This CDR3 spans 12 amino acids. Germline V gene lookup returns CDR1 MNHNS and CDR2 SASEGT. CDR3: CASRQGYNEQFF. The CDR3 DNA reads as TGTGCCAGCAGACAGGGCTACAATGAGCAGTTCTTC.

The V call is TRBV5-1, the J call TRBJ2-2; D not resolved. Germline values: CDR1 SGHRS, CDR2 YFSETQ. This CDR3 is built from 16 residues. V shed 0 bases and J shed 0 bases, with 9 bases lying between them. The CDR3 spells CASSLGASPNTGELFF. In DNA form, the CDR3 reads TGCGCCAGCAGCTTGGGTGCCTCCCCGAACACCGGGGAGCTGTTTTTT. Together with reference TRBV5-1 and TRBJ2-2, the CDR3 gives the full variable domain: KAGVTQTPRYLIKTRGQQVTLSCSPISGHRSVSWYQQTPGQGLQFLFEYFSETQRNKGNFPGRFSGRQFSNSRSEMNVSTLELGDSALYLCASSLGASPNTGELFFGEGSRLTVL.

This clonotype was observed many times. This chain links TRBV10-3 with TRBJ2-1, with a weak D call TRBD1 (5 bases). Germline loops: CDR1 ENHRY, CDR2 SYGVKD. Deletions cut 2 bases from V and 0 bases from J, with 14 bases between. This CDR3 has 17 residues. CDR3 sequence (DNA): TGTGCCATCAGTGAGATGGACAACCCTAGCTCCTACAATGAGCAGTTCTTC. It translates to CAISEMDNPSSYNEQFF.

This clonotype was picked up many times. The CDR3 region has the DNA TGCGCCAGCAGCTTGGGTAGCGCCTCCTACAATGAGCAGTTCTTC. Encoded protein: CASSLGSASYNEQFF. V is TRBV5-1 and J is TRBJ2-1; maybe TRBD2 (5 bases). V gave up 0 bases and J gave up 0 bases, with 7 bases separating them. Germline lookup yields CDR1 SGHRS and CDR2 YFSETQ. This CDR3 is 15 amino acids long.